This TCR beta chain was observed in a study of regulatory T cells in long-lasting Graves disease. The time point was: newly diagnosed GD, antithyroid drugs for less than 3 months. PBMC RNA served as the TCR library source. Germline loops: CDR1 LNHDA, CDR2 SQIVND (reference sequence). CDR3 length: 13 amino acids. Between the trimmed V and J ends, which lost 3 bases and 0 bases, there was a span of 5 bases. CDR3-region Arm-PCR and iRepertoire HTBI primers produced the TCR beta libraries. TCRdb re-called the multiplex PCR reads with MiXCR, one entry per CDR3 protein. Of 400,000 to 500,000 distinct CDR3 sequences in the sample, over 14% were seen once. The data were also submitted as part of a second study, on T cells in Graves' hyperthyroidism and ophthalmopathy.

This sequence joins TRBV19 and TRBJ2-5; D remains unclear. This TCR was recovered from a middle-aged woman with Graves disease. Sequencing used peripheral blood mononuclear cells (PBMCs), obtained at new diagnosis, from a patient treated with antithyroid drugs. CDR3 in DNA: TGTGCCAGTAGTATCCGAGACCAAGAGACCCAGTACTTC. Its translation: CASSIRDQETQYF.